Each of the 30 T cell receptor beta chains below was sequenced from the same sample in a study of shared clonotypes between healthy human individuals. The protocol was immunoSEQ multiplex PCR, while the TCRdb copy is restricted to in-frame clones and leaves out a portion. The sample lists approximately 2.1 million clones, more than 80% seen once, with 0.39% in the top ten. Sequenced material: naive CD4+ T cells from PBMCs. The subset: CD45RA+ positively selected. These receptors were collected from a man younger than 30 in good health. Some clones in this sample may be carry-over from other donors' samples.

In its sample, this clone was seen once. The chain is built from TRBV28 and TRBJ2-7, with no clear D. The V and J ends lost 6 bases and 4 bases respectively, with 7 bases between them. This CDR3 region has 11 residues. Looked up from germline, CDR1 is MDHEN and CDR2 is SYDVKM. CDR3 residues: CASRHSYEQYF. Written as DNA, the CDR3 is TGTGCCAGCAGGCATAGTTACGAGCAGTACTTC.

V is TRBV5-1 and J is TRBJ2-3; D is perhaps TRBD1 (5 bases). The CDR3 spans 14 residues. Deletions cut 4 bases from V and 4 bases from J, with 13 bases between. Germline V gene lookup returns CDR1 SGHRS and CDR2 YFSETQ. The CDR3 here is CASSPTGISDTQYF. The CDR3 DNA sequence: TGCGCCAGCAGCCCCACAGGAATCTCAGATACGCAGTATTTT. The full variable domain, completed using reference TRBV5-1 and TRBJ2-3, is KAGVTQTPRYLIKTRGQQVTLSCSPISGHRSVSWYQQTPGQGLQFLFEYFSETQRNKGNFPGRFSGRQFSNSRSEMNVSTLELGDSALYLCASSPTGISDTQYFGPGTRLTVL.

V is TRBV9 and J is TRBJ2-3; unclear D gene. Between the trimmed V and J ends, which lost 0 bases and 6 bases, there was a span of 11 bases. Germline lookup yields CDR1 SGDLS and CDR2 YYNGEE. This CDR3 has 14 residues. The CDR3 here is CASSVGHLKDTQYF. The CDR3 nucleotides read TGTGCCAGCAGCGTAGGACATCTGAAGGATACGCAGTATTTT.

This clone appeared a few times. The chain recombines TRBV28 with TRBJ1-2; no clear D gene. V was pared by 8 bases and J by 3 bases, with 7 bases between. Germline loops: CDR1 MDHEN, CDR2 SYDVKM. There are 11 residues in the CDR3. CDR3 DNA sequence: TGTGCCAGCGGGATGGACTATGGCTACACCTTC. Its protein is CASGMDYGYTF.

The chain carries TRBV25-1 and TRBJ1-5; TRBD1 aligns across 9 bases. The CDR3 contains 15 residues. CDR1 is MGHDK, CDR2 SYGVNS, per germline. The V gene end was trimmed by 3 bases and the J gene end by 2 bases; junction bases not matched to a gene: 2. This CDR3 reads CASSDRDRGNQPQHF. The DNA for the CDR3 is TGTGCCAGCAGTGACCGGGACAGGGGCAATCAGCCCCAGCATTTT.

This chain uses TRBV9 with TRBJ2-7, with D perhaps given as TRBD1 or TRBD2 (5 bases each). The V end lost 0 bases, the J end lost 2 bases, and 12 bases lay between the germline ends. Germline assignment: CDR1 SGDLS and CDR2 YYNGEE. This CDR3 has 15 amino acids. The CDR3 here is CASSVAPGTTYEQYF. The CDR3 nucleotides are TGTGCCAGCAGCGTAGCGCCGGGGACGACCTACGAGCAGTACTTC.

In the case of this clone: Distinct nucleotide sequences in the sample also encode this CDR3. The chain couples TRBV28 to TRBJ2-5, with 7 bases lining up with TRBD2. This CDR3 contains 14 residues. Per germline, CDR1 MDHEN and CDR2 SYDVKM. V trimming: 2 bases; J trimming: 4 bases; junction bases outside the gene matches: 4. CDR3 DNA: TGTGCCAGCAGTTTAGCGGGAGCGAGAGAGACCCAGTACTTC. It translates to CASSLAGARETQYF.

As for this clone: Additional DNA sequences in this sample encode the identical CDR3. The CDR3 protein is CASSELSYEQYF. The CDR3 nucleotides read TGTGCCAGCAGTGAACTCTCCTACGAGCAGTACTTC. The chain couples TRBV2 to TRBJ2-7; D is unclear. The CDR3 contains 12 residues. CDR1 SNHLY and CDR2 FYNNEI come from the germline V gene. The germline V and J ends were trimmed by 2 bases and 0 bases, with 2 bases remaining between them.

The chain couples TRBV6-1 to TRBJ2-7; D is tentatively TRBD1 or TRBD2 (5 bases each). The length of the CDR3 is 13 residues. Germline V gene lookup returns CDR1 MNHNS and CDR2 SASEGT. V was clipped by 4 bases and J by 4 bases, with 11 bases between them. The CDR3 DNA sequence: TGTGCCAGCAGTGCGGGGACCTTATACGAGCAGTACTTC. Encoded protein: CASSAGTLYEQYF.

This clone was picked up one time. J is TRBJ2-3 and V is TRBV7-9; no firm D call. V lost 1 base and J lost 2, with 10 bases in between. The CDR3 consists of 15 residues. Germline CDR1 reads SEHNR; CDR2 reads FQNEAQ (reference sequence). The CDR3 DNA follows: TGTGCCAGCAGCTTAGTTCCAACATACACAGATACGCAGTATTTT. As protein: CASSLVPTYTDTQYF.

J is TRBJ2-7 and V is TRBV6-6, with a possible D match to TRBD1 (6 bases). The CDR3 is 14 residues long. Germline-derived CDR1 and CDR2 are MNHNY and SVGAGI (reference sequence). V lost 4 bases, J lost 2 bases, and 12 bases lay in between. CDR3 in DNA: TGTGCCAGCAGTTCCCAGGGGCTTACCTACGAGCAGTACTTC. It encodes CASSSQGLTYEQYF.

The chain employs TRBV28 and TRBJ1-5; the D is unclear. V was clipped by 6 bases and J by 2 bases, with 14 bases between them. CDR1 and CDR2 from the germline V gene are MDHEN and SYDVKM. This CDR3 comprises 15 residues. Written as DNA, the CDR3 is TGTGCCAGCAGGGGTGGAGGGAACGGCAATCAGCCCCAGCATTTT. Protein sequence: CASRGGGNGNQPQHF.

This sequence joins TRBV9 and TRBJ2-1, with 9 bases aligning to TRBD2. Trimming took 0 bases from V and 8 from J; bases not matched to a gene: 9. CDR1 and CDR2 (germline): SGDLS, YYNGEE. CDR3 length: 16 residues. The CDR3 DNA reads TGTGCCAGCAGCGTAGGAGGAGCGGGAGGACGCCATGAGCAGTTCTTC. Translating gives CASSVGGAGGRHEQFF.

The rearrangement uses TRBV28 and TRBJ2-5; D call uncertain. The germline V gene encodes CDR1 MDHEN and CDR2 SYDVKM. V was pared by 6 bases and J by 1 base, with 12 bases between. This CDR3 spans 14 amino acids. The CDR3 DNA sequence: TGTGCCAGCAGACCACAGCGATCCCAAGAGACCCAGTACTTC. Translation: CASRPQRSQETQYF. The whole variable domain, filled in from reference TRBV28 and TRBJ2-5, reads DVKVTQSSRYLVKRTGEKVFLECVQDMDHENMFWYRQDPGLGLRLIYFSYDVKMKEKGDIPEGYSVSREKKERFSLILESASTNQTSMYLCASRPQRSQETQYFGPGTRLLVL.

The V and J genes are TRBV2 and TRBJ1-5; D uncertain. The germline CDR1 and CDR2 sequences are SNHLY and FYNNEI. The CDR3 totals 13 residues. Trimming took off 8 bases at V and 9 bases at J, with 17 bases between the two ends. CDR3 coding DNA: TGTGCCAGCTGTACTAACCGAGTTATGCCCCAGCATTTT. This gives the protein CASCTNRVMPQHF.

The chain has TRBV28 and TRBJ1-2; D is undetermined. The V gene lost 8 bases and the J gene lost 0 bases, with 7 bases spanning the gap. Germline V gene data show CDR1 as MDHEN and CDR2 as SYDVKM. The CDR3 is made up of 12 amino acids. The CDR3 DNA reads TGTGCCAGCTTACAAGCTAACTATGGCTACACCTTC. Its translation: CASLQANYGYTF.

For the CDR3, the DNA is TGTGCCAGCCGGGACAGGGTCTACGAGCAGTACTTC. Protein sequence: CASRDRVYEQYF. V is TRBV27 and J is TRBJ2-5; TRBD1 matches at 9 bases. Matching the DNA end better, TRBJ2-7 makes the J call doubtful. CDR1 MNHEY and CDR2 SMNVEV come from the germline V gene (reference sequence). The CDR3 extends over 12 amino acids.

The chain uses TRBV30 and TRBJ1-2, with TRBD1 matching 8 bases. Germline loops: CDR1 GTSNPN, CDR2 SVGIG (reference sequence). The CDR3 runs 12 residues. After removal of 2 bases from V and 8 bases from J, the junction contained 4 bases not matched to a gene. The CDR3 nucleotides read TGTGCCTGGAGTAGACAGGGGTGGGGCTACACCTTC. As protein: CAWSRQGWGYTF.

CDR3 nucleotides: TGCGCCAGCAGCTTGGGGGACTTCAACACCGGGGAGCTGTTTTTT. Translated, it gives CASSLGDFNTGELFF. This chain uses TRBV5-1 with TRBJ2-2, with D possibly being TRBD2 (6 bases). Germline CDR1 SGHRS, CDR2 YFSETQ. The V end lost 0 bases, the J end lost 2 bases, and 8 bases lay between the germline ends. This CDR3 is built from 15 residues.

J is TRBJ2-1 and V is TRBV5-1; 8 positions agree with TRBD2. Trimming at V came to 0 bases and at J to 2 bases, leaving 4 bases not matched to a gene. This CDR3 is built from 16 residues. Germline V CDR1 and CDR2: SGHRS, YFSETQ. The CDR3 DNA sequence: TGCGCCAGCAGCTTGGCCAACGGGAGGGCCTACAATGAGCAGTTCTTC. This encodes CASSLANGRAYNEQFF.

With regard to this clone: The identical CDR3 is also encoded by other nucleotide sequences in the sample. The V and J genes are TRBV28 and TRBJ2-7, with D possibly matching TRBD1 (6 bases). This CDR3 is built from 13 residues. V lost 6 bases and J lost 1, with 10 bases in between. Germline V gives CDR1 MDHEN, CDR2 SYDVKM. The CDR3 here is CASSRTGSYEQYF. As DNA, the CDR3 is TGTGCCAGCAGCCGAACAGGGTCCTACGAGCAGTACTTC.

Regarding this clone: Distinct nucleotide sequences in the sample also encode this CDR3. The rearrangement uses TRBV5-1 and TRBJ1-3, with D possibly matching TRBD1 (6 bases). With 0 bases removed from V and 0 bases from J, the gap between germline ends came to 7 bases. This CDR3 contains 15 residues. Germline V gives CDR1 SGHRS, CDR2 YFSETQ. The CDR3 loop reads CASSLAGVSGNTIYF. CDR3 bases: TGCGCCAGCAGCTTGGCAGGGGTCTCTGGAAACACCATATATTTT.

V usage is TRBV28 and J usage is TRBJ2-1; D is perhaps TRBD2 (5 bases). The CDR3 length is 11 residues. The germline CDR1 and CDR2 sequences are MDHEN and SYDVKM. Trimming took 5 bases from V and 9 from J, leaving 8 bases between them. The CDR3 DNA sequence: TGTGCCAGCAGTACCCGGGGTGAGCAGTTCTTC. Translated: CASSTRGEQFF.

This sequence joins TRBV18 and TRBJ2-1; D may be TRBD2 (6 bases). In germline, CDR1 is KGHSH, CDR2 LQKENI. This CDR3 has 14 amino acids. V was clipped by 1 base and J by 8 bases, with 12 bases between them. CDR3 sequence: CASSPRYGSHEQFF. The CDR3 coding sequence is TGTGCCAGCTCACCACGTTACGGGAGCCATGAGCAGTTCTTC.

This clone was counted between two and nine times. This sample also contains other DNA sequences that code for the same CDR3. The gene calls are TRBV9 and TRBJ2-3; D remains unclear. Trimming cost V 0 bases and J 0 bases, with 2 bases left between them. Germline assignment: CDR1 SGDLS and CDR2 YYNGEE. The CDR3 consists of 13 residues. CDR3 DNA sequence: TGTGCCAGCAGCGTAGGGAGCACAGATACGCAGTATTTT. This gives the protein CASSVGSTDTQYF.

The chain couples TRBV5-1 to TRBJ2-7; D gene ambiguous. CDR3 length equals 15 residues. Germline CDR1 is SGHRS and CDR2 is YFSETQ. The V and J ends lost 0 bases and 3 bases respectively, with 13 bases between them. The CDR3 protein is CASSLAFGEYYEQYF. The CDR3 DNA reads TGCGCCAGCAGCTTGGCCTTTGGCGAGTACTACGAGCAGTACTTC.

The chain joins TRBV19 to TRBJ1-3; a weak D match, TRBD1 (5 bases). V lost 6 bases to trimming and J lost 0 bases, with 15 bases between them. This CDR3 contains 16 residues. Germline values: CDR1 LNHDA, CDR2 SQIVND (reference sequence). The CDR3 protein is CASRRRDPFSGNTIYF. As DNA, the CDR3 is TGTGCCAGTAGGAGAAGGGACCCCTTCTCTGGAAACACCATATATTTT.

The chain employs TRBV5-1 and TRBJ2-3; D assignment may be TRBD1 or TRBD2 (6 bases each). Deletions cut 0 bases from V and 7 bases from J, with 15 bases between. The germline V gene encodes CDR1 SGHRS and CDR2 YFSETQ. The CDR3 sequence is 15 residues long. The DNA of the CDR3 is TGCGCCAGCAGCTTGGGTTCAGGAGGGGGGAATACGCAGTATTTT. It codes for CASSLGSGGGNTQYF.

V and J are TRBV12-5 and TRBJ2-2; D is unclear. The CDR3 extends over 15 amino acids. The germline V gene has CDR1 LGHNT and CDR2 FRNRAP. V gave up 0 bases and J gave up 3 bases, with 8 bases separating them. The CDR3 here is CASGLVGSYTGELFF. CDR3 coding DNA: TGTGCTAGTGGTTTGGTCGGCAGTTACACCGGGGAGCTGTTTTTT.

The gene calls are TRBV2 and TRBJ2-7; 9 bases match TRBD2. The CDR3 length is 14 residues. With V trimmed by 7 bases and J by 2 bases, 6 bases remained unmatched. Germline loops: CDR1 SNHLY, CDR2 FYNNEI. The CDR3 sequence: CASNRLAAAYEQYF. The CDR3 bases are TGTGCCAGCAACCGACTAGCGGCCGCCTACGAGCAGTACTTC.